This T cell receptor (beta chain) was recovered during a study of T-cell memory formation after mild COVID-19. A few counts support this clonotype. Its antigen remains unknown. MiXCR, applied by TCRdb to the 5' RACE reads, yields one record per CDR3 protein. Among 350,000 to 400,000 distinct CDR3 sequences listed, roughly 21% were seen once. General study results and limits: Clones contracting across day 15 to 85 had a balanced CD4/CD8 profile; later expanding clones leaned CD4+.

The junction had 3 bases not matched to a gene; V was cut back by 3 bases and J by 5 bases. CDR1 SGHRS and CDR2 YFSETQ come from the germline V gene. CDR3 size: 14 residues. This TCR was sampled from an adult woman who had mild COVID-19 (a few samples of this study predate the infection). Cell type and time point are not known. This chain connects TRBV5-1 to TRBJ1-2; 11 bases are a match to TRBD1. Sequences were obtained from PBMCs or a T cell subset sorted from them (not recorded which). Written as DNA, the CDR3 is TGCGCCAGCAGCTCCGGGACAGGGGGATATGGCTACACCTTC. Residues: CASSSGTGGYGYTF. Full variable domain (rest looked up from reference TRBV5-1 and TRBJ1-2): KAGVTQTPRYLIKTRGQQVTLSCSPISGHRSVSWYQQTPGQGLQFLFEYFSETQRNKGNFPGRFSGRQFSNSRSEMNVSTLELGDSALYLCASSSGTGGYGYTFGSGTRLTVV.